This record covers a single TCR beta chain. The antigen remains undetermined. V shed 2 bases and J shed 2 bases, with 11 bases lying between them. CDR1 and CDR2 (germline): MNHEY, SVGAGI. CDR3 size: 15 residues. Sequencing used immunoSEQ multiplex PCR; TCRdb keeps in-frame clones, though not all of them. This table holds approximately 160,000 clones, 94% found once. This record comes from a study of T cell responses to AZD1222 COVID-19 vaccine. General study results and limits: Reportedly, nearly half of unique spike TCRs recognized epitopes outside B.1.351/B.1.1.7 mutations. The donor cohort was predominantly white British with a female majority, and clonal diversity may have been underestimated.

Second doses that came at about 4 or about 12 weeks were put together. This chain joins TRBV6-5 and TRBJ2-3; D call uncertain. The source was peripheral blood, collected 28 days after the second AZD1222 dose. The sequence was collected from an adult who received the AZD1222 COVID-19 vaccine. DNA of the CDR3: TGTGCCAGCAGTTACCAGGACCGACTCACAGATACGCAGTATTTT. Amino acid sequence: CASSYQDRLTDTQYF.